This TCR beta chain was found in a study of shared clonotypes between healthy human individuals. Assay: immunoSEQ multiplex PCR; the TCRdb copy retains only in-frame clones and omits some. The sample has about 2 million clones; about 95% are singletons. Selected positively for CCR7 and CD45RO-negative, naive CD8 cells excluded terminally differentiated effector memory CD45RA+ cells. This TCR came from a man younger than 35 in good health. Sequencing input: naive CD8+ T cells sorted from blood.

The chain's CDR3 is CASSLGSPGYEQYF. The CDR3 bases are TGTGCCAGCAGCTTAGGGTCCCCGGGTTACGAGCAGTACTTC. The V and J genes are TRBV13 and TRBJ2-7; D is unclear. Trimming left V 0 bases short and J 4 bases short, with 10 bases between. The CDR3 runs to 14 residues. Per germline, CDR1 PRHDT and CDR2 FYEKMQ (reference sequence).